Below, 13 T cell receptor beta chains from the same sample are listed, as sequenced in a study of blood T cells in healthy people across ages (dated by TCRdb to about 2015). Library prep was done by 5' RACE. Sequencer: Illumina HiSeq 2500. A second about 7 to 12 cycle PCR used a sample-barcoded 5' primer and a J-beta primer mix. TCRdb cleaned the public reads at Q25 with fastp, built clones with MiXCR and kept in-frame beta chains. When rows share a CDR3 protein, they turn into one entry using the most common DNA and genes. The sample records about 1.1 million distinct CDR3 sequences, roughly two fifths of which are singletons. The ten largest clones take up around 12% of the sample. The sample consisted of blood. The receptors were gathered from a man aged 18 to 35 in good health.

The chain employs TRBV12-3 or TRBV12-4 and TRBJ1-2, with D unresolved. Trimming left V 8 bases short and J 6 bases short, with 16 bases between. CDR3 length equals 13 residues. The CDR3: CASLVGETNGYTF. The CDR3 nucleotides read TGTGCCAGCCTCGTTGGGGAAACTAATGGCTACACCTTC.

The chain is built from TRBV7-2 and TRBJ1-1; D not certain. The V and J ends lost 7 bases and 0 bases respectively, with 12 bases between them. This CDR3 has 14 residues. Germline V lookup: CDR1 SGHTA, CDR2 FQGNSA. CDR3 protein: CASTRGRMNTEAFF. Here the CDR3 DNA reads TGTGCCAGCACCCGTGGACGGATGAACACTGAAGCTTTCTTT.

This clonotype turned up a few times. The chain links TRBV7-9 to TRBJ2-2; unclear D gene. The V gene's germline CDR1 is SEHNR and CDR2 FQNEAQ (reference sequence). Between the trimmed V and J ends, which lost 5 bases and 5 bases, there was a span of 15 bases. The CDR3 has 15 residues. The CDR3 region is CASSNRASVTGELFF. CDR3 coding DNA: TGTGCCAGCAGCAATCGGGCCTCCGTGACCGGGGAGCTGTTTTTT.

The rearrangement uses TRBV29-1 and TRBJ2-5; 8 bases line up with TRBD2. There are 15 residues in the CDR3. V trimming: 6 bases; J trimming: 11 bases; junction bases outside the gene matches: 20. Germline loops: CDR1 SQVTM, CDR2 ANQGSEA. CDR3 residues: CSVVGTMRGDNEQYF. Here the CDR3 DNA reads TGCAGCGTCGTGGGCACGATGCGGGGGGACAATGAGCAGTACTTC. Combining the CDR3 with reference TRBV29-1 and TRBJ2-5 gives the whole variable domain SAVISQKPSRDICQRGTSLTIQCQVDSQVTMMFWYRQQPGQSLTLIATANQGSEATYESGFVIDKFPISRPNLTFSTLTVSNMSPEDSSIYLCSVVGTMRGDNEQYFGPGTRLLVL.

The CDR3: CSARPTGTYNSPLHF. For the CDR3, the DNA is TGCAGTGCTAGACCAACAGGGACCTATAATTCACCCCTCCACTTT. The chain combines TRBV20-1 with TRBJ1-6, with D maybe TRBD1 (6 bases). Trimming shortened V by 2 bases and J by 2 bases, and 10 bases separated the two germline ends. Germline-derived CDR1 and CDR2 are DFQATT and SNEGSKA (reference sequence). The CDR3 has 15 amino acids.

The V call is TRBV7-6, the J call TRBJ1-1; D might be TRBD1 (6 bases). This CDR3 has 14 residues. V was clipped by 5 bases and J by 10 bases, with 20 bases between them. The germline V gene encodes CDR1 SGHVS and CDR2 FNYEAQ. CDR3 DNA sequence: TGTGCCAGCAGCCTAAGAACGGGGGGCGGCGTAGCTTTCTTT. Amino acid sequence: CASSLRTGGGVAFF.

The chain carries TRBV6-2 or TRBV6-3 and TRBJ2-2; the D is unclear. The CDR3 contains 11 residues. The germline gives CDR1 MNHEY, CDR2 SVGEGT. With 10 bases removed from V and 5 bases from J, the gap between germline ends came to 8 bases. The CDR3 region has the DNA TGTGCCACTGGCAGGACCGGGGAGCTGTTTTTT. This codes for CATGRTGELFF.

The V gene is TRBV12-3 or TRBV12-4, the J gene TRBJ1-6; maybe TRBD1 (5 bases). Trimming took off 5 bases at V and 8 bases at J, with 25 bases between the two ends. The CDR3 is 18 amino acids. For the CDR3, the DNA is TGTGCCAGCAGTCTTTCGTACCGAGGGGCCCCTTCGGATTCACCCCTCCACTTT. This encodes CASSLSYRGAPSDSPLHF.

The chain uses TRBV4-1 and TRBJ2-1; D possibly corresponds to TRBD1 (6 bases). The V end lost 1 base, the J end lost 5 bases, and 9 bases lay between the germline ends. The CDR3 runs 14 residues. The germline gives CDR1 MGHRA, CDR2 YSYEKL. The CDR3: CASSQAQGDNEQFF. CDR3 sequence (DNA): TGCGCCAGCAGCCAAGCACAGGGAGACAATGAGCAGTTCTTC.

In nucleotides, the CDR3 is TGCAGTGCTAGCCTAGACGGAAACCAGTACTTC. Translating it yields CSASLDGNQYF. The V gene is TRBV20-1, the J gene TRBJ2-7; D is unresolved. Germline V gives CDR1 DFQATT, CDR2 SNEGSKA (reference sequence). This CDR3 has 11 residues. Deletions cut 3 bases from V and 10 bases from J, with 13 bases between.

This chain connects TRBV7-2 to TRBJ2-5, with 10 bases identical to TRBD2. Matching the DNA end better, TRBJ2-7 makes the J call doubtful. Looked up from germline, CDR1 is SGHTA and CDR2 is FQGNSA. The CDR3 sequence is 17 residues long. CDR3 loop: CASSLVGSGGMSREQYF. In DNA, the CDR3 is TGTGCCAGCAGCTTAGTGGGTAGCGGGGGGATGTCTCGCGAGCAGTACTTC.

This clonotype was observed a few times. This chain joins TRBV5-1 and TRBJ1-1; the match to TRBD1 covers 9 bases. The length of the CDR3 is 15 residues. The trim removed 2 bases at V and 4 bases at J, leaving 6 bases unmatched. Germline V gives CDR1 SGHRS, CDR2 YFSETQ. The CDR3 is CASSLPGTGTTEAFF. CDR3 coding DNA: TGCGCCAGCAGCTTACCCGGGACAGGGACCACTGAAGCTTTCTTT.

The chain links TRBV6-2 or TRBV6-3 to TRBJ2-1; 10 positions agree with TRBD2. This CDR3 is 15 amino acids long. Germline assignment: CDR1 MNHEY and CDR2 SVGEGT. J was trimmed by 4 bases and V by 6 bases; bases with no gene match: 6. Here the CDR3 DNA reads TGTGCCAGCAGCGTAGCGGGGGGCTTTTACAATGAGCAGTTCTTC. Encoded protein: CASSVAGGFYNEQFF.